Listed here are 26 T cell receptor beta chains from one sample, sequenced in a study of T cell repertoires in cytomegalovirus infection (dated by TCRdb to between 2019 and 2020). For sequencing, an Illumina HiSeq 1500 was employed. The public sequencing data were trimmed at Q25 with fastp and processed into clonotypes with MiXCR by TCRdb, which kept only in-frame beta chains. Records with the same CDR3 protein are collapsed into one entry carrying the most frequent genes and DNA. Within this sample are about 740,000 distinct CDR3 sequences, with approximately 40% of them counted one time only. Of the sample, around 2.8% is held by the ten largest clones. What was sequenced was PBMCs. The source is a human donor in good health (CMV status not recorded). Some clones in this sample may be carry-over from other donors' samples.

In its sample, this clonotype was seen a few times. A junction boundary mismatches the germline segment, possibly from a read error. The V gene is TRBV7-8, the J gene TRBJ2-1; D call uncertain. Germline V gene lookup returns CDR1 SGHVS and CDR2 FQNEAQ. The CDR3 is 11 residues long. The CDR3 DNA reads TGTGCCAGCAGCACTCGGGCAGGCCGTGTCTTC. Amino acids: CASSTRAGRVF.

This clonotype has a handful of counts. The rearrangement joins TRBV6-6 to TRBJ2-7, with 7 bases identical to TRBD1. This CDR3 is built from 15 residues. Per germline, CDR1 MNHNY and CDR2 SVGAGI (reference sequence). V shed 1 base, J shed 3 bases, and the junction held 6 bases outside the gene matches. Here the CDR3 reads CASSYFVRGYYEQYF. Here the CDR3 DNA reads TGTGCCAGCAGTTACTTCGTCAGGGGGTACTACGAGCAGTACTTC.

This clonotype was found many times. The rearrangement links TRBV7-9 to TRBJ2-7; 8 bases agree with TRBD1. The CDR3 has 14 amino acids. CDR1 is SEHNR and CDR2 is FQNEAQ in the germline V gene (reference sequence). V was clipped by 5 bases and J by 3 bases; unmatched bases: 6. CDR3 loop: CASSQGARDYEQYF. CDR3 coding DNA: TGTGCCAGCAGCCAGGGGGCGCGGGACTACGAGCAGTACTTC.

This clonotype has a count of ten or more. V is TRBV7-2 and J is TRBJ2-7, with 10 bases aligning to TRBD2. Trimming took 5 bases from V and 5 from J; bases not matched to a gene: 6. The CDR3 has 14 residues. CDR1 is SGHTA, CDR2 FQGNSA, per germline. DNA of the CDR3: TGTGCCAGCAGCGCGGGACTAGCGCACGACGAGCAGTACTTC. Translation: CASSAGLAHDEQYF.

The chain couples TRBV15 to TRBJ2-7; weak D call: TRBD1 (6 bases). Germline lookup yields CDR1 LNHNV and CDR2 YYDKDF (reference sequence). The CDR3 has 12 residues. The V and J ends lost 3 bases and 6 bases respectively, with 9 bases between them. The CDR3 protein is CATSRDRTEQYF. DNA for the CDR3: TGTGCCACCAGCAGGGACAGAACCGAGCAGTACTTC.

The chain combines TRBV29-1 with TRBJ2-3, with D possibly matching TRBD2 (6 bases). This CDR3 is built from 14 residues. Germline CDR1 and CDR2: SQVTM and ANQGSEA. V was cut by 7 bases and J by 2 bases, with 16 bases left in between. CDR3 protein: CSAKSREDTDTQYF. CDR3 nucleotide sequence: TGCAGCGCCAAATCCAGGGAGGACACAGATACGCAGTATTTT.

This clonotype has a handful of counts. This sequence joins TRBV4-1 and TRBJ1-4; D not certain. Germline CDR1 reads MGHRA; CDR2 reads YSYEKL. There are 16 residues in the CDR3. Deletions cut 7 bases from V and 7 bases from J, with 22 bases between. The CDR3 nucleotides read TGCGCCAGCACTACAATGGGCCCGGAAGGAGGTGAAAAACTGTTTTTT. Protein product: CASTTMGPEGGEKLFF.

J is TRBJ1-1 and V is TRBV10-2; no firm D call. The ends were cut back, 4 bases at V and 0 bases at J, with 12 bases in the middle. The CDR3 has 15 amino acids. Looked up from germline, CDR1 is WSHSY and CDR2 is SAAADI. The CDR3 sequence: CASSVIQTLNTEAFF. CDR3 bases: TGCGCCAGCAGTGTCATACAGACACTGAACACTGAAGCTTTCTTT.

The CDR3 sequence is CASRETEPSYEQYF. CDR3 sequence (DNA): TGCGCCAGCAGGGAGACTGAACCCTCCTACGAGCAGTACTTC. The V call is TRBV10-2, the J call TRBJ2-7; D remains ambiguous. V lost 6 bases, J lost 0 bases, and 12 bases lay in between. Germline V gene lookup returns CDR1 WSHSY and CDR2 SAAADI. This CDR3 region has 14 residues.

A few counts support this clonotype. V is TRBV27 and J is TRBJ2-7; 12 positions match TRBD2. CDR3 size: 15 residues. Germline-derived CDR1 and CDR2 are MNHEY and SMNVEV (reference sequence). V lost 5 bases and J lost 5; bases outside the gene matches: 7. The CDR3 region has the DNA TGTGCCAGCAGTCCCCAGCTAGCGGGGGGGAACGAGCAGTACTTC. Protein product: CASSPQLAGGNEQYF.

The CDR3 loop reads CASRPTSGGLYEQYF. Written as DNA, the CDR3 is TGTGCCAGCAGGCCGACTAGCGGGGGGCTATACGAGCAGTACTTC. This chain connects TRBV28 to TRBJ2-7; 13 nucleotides align to TRBD2. The CDR3 spans 15 residues. The germline V gene has CDR1 MDHEN and CDR2 SYDVKM. The junction had 6 bases not matched to a gene; V was cut back by 6 bases and J by 4 bases.

This clonotype was observed a few times. J is TRBJ2-5 and V is TRBV5-6, with 8 bases lining up with TRBD2. The germline V gene has CDR1 SGHDT and CDR2 YYEEEE. This CDR3 is built from 14 residues. Trimming removed 2 bases from V and 2 bases from J; junction bases left unmatched: 2. This chain's CDR3 is CASSFSGIQETQYF. CDR3 bases: TGTGCCAGCAGCTTTAGCGGGATACAAGAGACCCAGTACTTC. Looking up the rest from reference TRBV5-6 and TRBJ2-5 gives the full variable domain: DAGVTQSPTHLIKTRGQQVTLRCSPKSGHDTVSWYQQALGQGPQFIFQYYEEEERQRGNFPDRFSGHQFPNYSSELNVNALLLGDSALYLCASSFSGIQETQYFGPGTRLLVL.

V is TRBV27 and J is TRBJ1-4, with 9 bases aligning to TRBD1. V shed 8 bases and J 4 bases; nucleotides not matched to a gene: 5. The CDR3 is made up of 14 amino acids. Germline loops: CDR1 MNHEY, CDR2 SMNVEV (reference sequence). This chain's CDR3 is CASRPGQGNEKLFF. The CDR3 region has the DNA TGTGCCAGCCGCCCGGGACAGGGTAATGAAAAACTGTTTTTT.

Comment on this clonotype: A much larger clone sits a single nucleotide away, making a read error possible. This chain connects TRBV7-2 to TRBJ2-1, with 9 bases matching TRBD1. The germline CDR1 and CDR2 sequences are SGHTA and FQGNSA. There are 19 residues in the CDR3. The CDR3 spells CASSLARGTGWTSYNDQFF. CDR3 sequence (DNA): TGTGCCAGCAGCTTAGCACGGGGGACAGGGTGGACTTCCTACAATGATCAGTTCTTC.

The gene calls are TRBV28 and TRBJ2-7, with D hard to call. This CDR3 comprises 14 residues. Per the germline V gene, CDR1 is MDHEN and CDR2 is SYDVKM. V was shortened by 6 bases and J by 4 bases, with 16 bases between the two germline ends. This chain's CDR3 is CASRLLGFGYEQYF. Written as DNA, the CDR3 is TGTGCCAGCAGGCTCCTCGGGTTCGGTTACGAGCAGTACTTC.

This clonotype showed up just a few times. CDR3 sequence: CAISEGINPSEQYF. In DNA, the CDR3 is TGTGCCATCAGTGAGGGAATTAATCCCAGCGAGCAGTACTTC. The V and J genes are TRBV10-3 and TRBJ2-7; D ambiguous. V lost 2 bases, J lost 6 bases, and 14 bases lay in between. CDR3 length: 14 residues. Germline CDR1 and CDR2: ENHRY and SYGVKD.

Note on this clonotype: Mismatch with germline at one junction end may stem from a read error. J is TRBJ1-6 and V is TRBV10-3; 9 nucleotides align to TRBD1. Germline V gives CDR1 ENHRY, CDR2 SYGVKD. This CDR3 spans 15 amino acids. The CDR3 protein is CAITADRGGGSPLHF. As DNA, the CDR3 is TGTGCCATCACCGCGGACAGGGGCGGTGGTTCACCCCTACACTTT.

Many counts were recorded for this clonotype. The chain combines TRBV7-2 with TRBJ2-7, with D unclear. V was pared by 2 bases and J by 2 bases, with 13 bases between. The germline V gene has CDR1 SGHTA and CDR2 FQGNSA. This CDR3 has 15 residues. CDR3: CASSLSRFQAYEQYF. The CDR3 bases are TGTGCCAGCAGCTTATCCCGTTTCCAGGCCTACGAGCAGTACTTC.

The V gene is TRBV7-9, the J gene TRBJ1-1; 7 nucleotides line up with TRBD1. Germline V gives CDR1 SEHNR, CDR2 FQNEAQ (reference sequence). The CDR3 extends over 14 amino acids. J lost 5 bases, V lost 6 bases, and 9 bases had no gene match. CDR3 loop: CASRNDRESTEAFF. Here the CDR3 DNA reads TGTGCCAGCAGAAATGACAGGGAGAGTACTGAAGCTTTCTTT.

This clonotype was recorded a few times. The chain carries TRBV6-2 or TRBV6-3 and TRBJ2-1; the D gene is possibly TRBD2 (5 bases). The V end lost 7 bases, the J end lost 4 bases, and 20 bases lay between the germline ends. Germline-derived CDR1 and CDR2 are MNHEY and SVGEGT. CDR3 length: 16 amino acids. The CDR3 region is CASIQTRDGPYNEQFF. For the CDR3, the DNA is TGTGCCAGCATCCAGACTCGGGATGGCCCTTACAATGAGCAGTTCTTC.

Of note for this clonotype: Compared with germline, one end of the junction differs, possibly owing to a read error. The rearrangement links TRBV4-1 to TRBJ1-1; TRBD1 agrees at 7 bases. CDR1 is MGHRA, CDR2 YSYEKL, per germline. The CDR3 has 14 residues. In nucleotides, the CDR3 is TGCGCCAGCAGCCAAGATCAGGGGGGACGGGCTTGGGGCTTT. Protein: CASSQDQGGRAWGF.

This clonotype was observed a few times. The chain recombines TRBV20-1 with TRBJ1-6; D call uncertain. This CDR3 region has 15 residues. V lost 1 base, J lost 9 bases, and 16 bases lay in between. Per germline, CDR1 DFQATT and CDR2 SNEGSKA (reference sequence). The CDR3 DNA reads TGCAGTGCTAGAGCGACCACTGACGGATCTTCACCCCTCCACTTT. Protein product: CSARATTDGSSPLHF.

The V gene is TRBV7-9, the J gene TRBJ1-1; no definite D call. Trimming took off 7 bases at V and 4 bases at J, with 16 bases between the two ends. The CDR3 length is 14 residues. CDR1 and CDR2 (germline): SEHNR, FQNEAQ (reference sequence). CDR3 bases: TGTGCCAGCACCATGACGGAGGGTAGCACTGAAGCTTTCTTT. Translation: CASTMTEGSTEAFF. The whole variable domain, filled in from reference TRBV7-9 and TRBJ1-1, reads DTGVSQNPRHKITKRGQNVTFRCDPISEHNRLYWYRQTLGQGPEFLTYFQNEAQLEKSRLLSDRFSAERPKGSFSTLEIQRTEQGDSAMYLCASTMTEGSTEAFFGQGTRLTVV.

The chain carries TRBV20-1 and TRBJ2-5; 9 positions match TRBD2. V trimming: 3 bases; J trimming: 0 bases; junction bases outside the gene matches: 5. CDR3 size: 15 residues. CDR1 DFQATT and CDR2 SNEGSKA come from the germline V gene (reference sequence). Here the CDR3 DNA reads TGCAGTGCTAGTAGGCTAGCGGGGAACCAAGAGACCCAGTACTTC. As protein: CSASRLAGNQETQYF.

This clonotype was counted only a few times. This chain links TRBV12-3 or TRBV12-4 with TRBJ2-2, with D perhaps TRBD2 (6 bases). The CDR3 consists of 17 residues. The V gene lost 2 bases and the J gene lost 1 base, with 14 bases spanning the gap. CDR3 DNA: TGTGCCAGCAGTTTAAGGTTGGGACTCCGGAACACCGGGGAGCTGTTTTTT. This encodes CASSLRLGLRNTGELFF.

A remark on this clonotype: The junction departs from germline at one end; a sequencing error may be responsible. The chain links TRBV7-8 to TRBJ2-1; TRBD1 is a possible D gene (7 bases). Germline lookup yields CDR1 SGHVS and CDR2 FQNEAQ. This CDR3 is built from 14 residues. CDR3 sequence (DNA): TGTGCCAGCAGCTCAGGGGGGCGCGACAAGGAGCAGTTCTTC. This sequence encodes CASSSGGRDKEQFF.